This T cell receptor (beta chain) was captured in a study of blood T cell repertoires in COVID-19. Produced via immunoSEQ multiplex PCR; TCRdb's table is partial and in-frame only. This table has more than 200,000 clones, 80% appearing once. Participants, about 18 to 90 years old, spanned 24 US areas. Cohorts were assigned according to the clinical history that participants reported. Per germline, CDR1 SGHAT and CDR2 FQNNGV. V dropped 0 bases and J dropped 4 bases, with 9 bases sitting between them. CDR3 length equals 14 residues. This clonotype originated in a woman in her thirties or forties with acute COVID-19. This chain links TRBV11-2 with TRBJ1-2; the D is unclear. Material: PBMCs or T cells enriched from blood (not recorded which). The CDR3 spells CASSLDNRVYGYTF. The CDR3 DNA reads TGTGCCAGCAGCTTAGATAACAGAGTCTATGGCTACACCTTC.